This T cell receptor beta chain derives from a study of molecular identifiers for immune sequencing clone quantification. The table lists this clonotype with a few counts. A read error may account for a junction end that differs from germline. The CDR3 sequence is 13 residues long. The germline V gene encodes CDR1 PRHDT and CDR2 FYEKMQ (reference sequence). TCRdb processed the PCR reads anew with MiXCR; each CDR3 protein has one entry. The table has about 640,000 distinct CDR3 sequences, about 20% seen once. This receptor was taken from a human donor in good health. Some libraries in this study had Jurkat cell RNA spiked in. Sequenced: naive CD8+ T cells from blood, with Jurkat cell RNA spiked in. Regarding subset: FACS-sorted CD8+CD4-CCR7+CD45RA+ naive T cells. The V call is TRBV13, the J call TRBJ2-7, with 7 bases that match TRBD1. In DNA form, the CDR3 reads TGTGCCGGCAGCGACAGGGTTTTGCGCGAGCAGTACTTC. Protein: CAGSDRVLREQYF.